The next 9 T cell receptor beta chains were all read from a single sample in a study of blood T cell repertoires in COVID-19. The repertoire was sequenced with immunoSEQ multiplex PCR; TCRdb's copy has only in-frame clones and lacks some. The data contain tens of thousands of clones, about 78% of them singletons. Sequenced sample: peripheral blood. Source of these receptors: a man over 45 with active or convalescent COVID-19.

In this sample, this clone turned up a few times. The chain employs TRBV11-1 and TRBJ1-1; possible D gene TRBD1, 5 bases. The CDR3 consists of 15 residues. V was pared by 3 bases and J by 2 bases, with 13 bases between. CDR1 is SGHAT, CDR2 FQDESV, per germline (reference sequence). CDR3 in DNA: TGTGCCAGCAGCTTGTCCGGGCAGGGCAACACTGAAGCTTTCTTT. This encodes CASSLSGQGNTEAFF.

J is TRBJ2-3 and V is TRBV7-8, with 8 bases that match TRBD2. J was trimmed by 9 bases and V by 3 bases; bases with no gene match: 17. Germline assignment: CDR1 SGHVS and CDR2 FQNEAQ. CDR3 length equals 17 residues. The CDR3 nucleotides read TGTGCCAGCAGCTTCCCCCCTCGGGGAGCGGGGGAGGGCACGCAGTATTTT. The encoded protein is CASSFPPRGAGEGTQYF.

The CDR3 loop is CASSGSPQGMSETQYF. CDR3 nucleotide sequence: TGTGCCAGCAGCGGCTCCCCGCAGGGAATGTCGGAGACCCAGTACTTC. V gene TRBV11-2 combines with J gene TRBJ2-5, with D tentatively TRBD1 (5 bases). Trimming left V 5 bases short and J 5 bases short, with 21 bases between. This CDR3 comprises 16 residues. The germline V gene encodes CDR1 SGHAT and CDR2 FQNNGV.

The chain's CDR3 is CASSPGTGGQPQHF. The CDR3 nucleotides are TGTGCCAGCTCACCGGGGACAGGGGGTCAGCCCCAGCATTTT. This sequence joins TRBV18 and TRBJ1-5; 11 bases match TRBD1. Unmatched junction bases numbered 1, after V lost 3 bases and J lost 6 bases. The CDR3 is made up of 14 amino acids. Germline V CDR1 and CDR2: KGHSH, LQKENI.

The chain couples TRBV7-2 to TRBJ1-2; TRBD1 matches 11 bases. The CDR3 is 15 amino acids. V shed 4 bases and J 8 bases; nucleotides not matched to a gene: 9. CDR1 and CDR2 (germline): SGHTA, FQGNSA. CDR3 residues: CASSYFGQGARGYTF. The CDR3 DNA follows: TGTGCCAGCAGCTACTTCGGACAGGGGGCTAGAGGCTACACCTTC.

This clone has only one observation. The V and J genes are TRBV6-5 and TRBJ1-2; possibly TRBD1 for D (5 bases). V lost 4 bases, J lost 4 bases, and 10 bases lay in between. The CDR3 sequence is 13 residues long. The V gene's germline CDR1 is MNHEY and CDR2 SVGAGI. CDR3 amino acids: CASSFSQGYGYTF. The CDR3 DNA reads as TGTGCCAGCAGTTTTAGCCAGGGCTATGGCTACACCTTC.

As DNA, the CDR3 is TGTGCCAGCAGTTACGAGGGAGTGGGCTACGAGCAGTACTTC. Translated: CASSYEGVGYEQYF. The chain recombines TRBV6-6 with TRBJ2-7; D might be TRBD2 (5 bases). V dropped 2 bases and J dropped 3 bases, with 11 bases sitting between them. CDR3 length: 14 residues. The germline V gene encodes CDR1 MNHNY and CDR2 SVGAGI (reference sequence).

This chain joins TRBV9 and TRBJ2-1; 9 bases are a match to TRBD1. Germline-derived CDR1 and CDR2 are SGDLS and YYNGEE. CDR3 length: 15 amino acids. J lost 4 bases, V lost 2 bases, and 4 bases had no gene match. DNA for the CDR3: TGTGCCAGCAGCGTCGGACAGGGGAAGTACAATGAGCAGTTCTTC. This encodes CASSVGQGKYNEQFF.

The chain uses TRBV19 and TRBJ1-2; D unresolved. Deletions cut 5 bases from V and 5 bases from J, with 12 bases between. In germline, CDR1 is LNHDA, CDR2 SQIVND (reference sequence). CDR3 length: 13 amino acids. Here the CDR3 reads CASSQMVSYGYTF. In DNA form, the CDR3 reads TGTGCCAGTAGTCAGATGGTGTCGTATGGCTACACCTTC.